Shown below are 31 T cell receptor beta chains from a single sample sequenced in a study of beta chain features in type 1 diabetes. Investigators reverse transcribed all isolated RNA, so they sequenced expressed TCRB transcripts. Assay used: immunoSEQ multiplex PCR; TCRdb lists only in-frame clones, some missing. The sample lists over 500,000 clones, 15% to 19% seen once, with about 0.097% in the top ten. The source material was naive CD4+ T cells from blood. The receptors were sampled from a man aged 18 to 35 in good health.

This clone was recorded at least ten times. The gene calls are TRBV4-3 and TRBJ2-6; 10 nucleotides agree with TRBD1. The ends lost 0 bases at V and 0 bases at J; junction bases unmatched: 5. Germline V CDR1 and CDR2: LGHNA, YSLEER. The CDR3 totals 19 residues. CDR3 amino acids: CASSQEDRGRNSGANVLTF. CDR3 bases: TGCGCCAGCAGCCAAGAAGACAGGGGGCGAAACTCTGGGGCCAACGTCCTGACTTTC.

This clone has more than one count but fewer than ten. The chain joins TRBV7-2 to TRBJ1-4, with D hard to call. The V gene's germline CDR1 is SGHTA and CDR2 FQGNSA. Trimming removed 1 base at V and 7 bases at J, with 13 bases between. The length of the CDR3 is 15 residues. The CDR3 region has the DNA TGTGCCAGCAGCTTAGTAGTGGCGGCGGGTGAAAAACTGTTTTTT. It encodes CASSLVVAAGEKLFF. Full variable domain (remainder filled in from reference TRBV7-2 and TRBJ1-4): GAGVSQSPSNKVTEKGKDVELRCDPISGHTALYWYRQSLGQGLEFLIYFQGNSAPDKSGLPSDRFSAERTGGSVSTLTIQRTQQEDSAVYLCASSLVVAAGEKLFFGSGTQLSVL.

This clone appeared a few times. CDR3 nucleotide sequence: TGTGCCAGCAGCTTAAGGGGACAGGGGACCTACGAGCAGTACTTC. Amino acids: CASSLRGQGTYEQYF. V gene TRBV7-3 combines with J gene TRBJ2-7, with 10 bases that match TRBD1. The germline CDR1 and CDR2 sequences are SGHTA and FQGTGA. V shed 1 base, J shed 2 bases, and the junction held 2 bases outside the gene matches. The CDR3 contains 15 residues.

V and J are TRBV19 and TRBJ2-3, with D tentatively TRBD2 (5 bases). The V end lost 3 bases, the J end lost 2 bases, and 9 bases lay between the germline ends. Germline CDR1 LNHDA, CDR2 SQIVND (reference sequence). The CDR3 totals 14 residues. The CDR3 coding sequence is TGTGCCAGTAGTATGGCGGGCATCACAGATACGCAGTATTTT. Translation gives CASSMAGITDTQYF.

This chain connects TRBV5-1 to TRBJ2-5, with D unresolved. This CDR3 comprises 14 residues. V lost 4 bases to trimming and J lost 5 bases, with 15 bases between them. Germline CDR1 is SGHRS and CDR2 is YFSETQ. The CDR3 reads CASSRGRVGETQYF. The DNA for the CDR3 is TGCGCCAGCAGCCGAGGTCGGGTAGGGGAGACCCAGTACTTC.

This clone was counted between two and nine times. This chain connects TRBV18 to TRBJ1-6; 9 nucleotides agree with TRBD1. The CDR3 runs 19 residues. J gave up 7 bases and V 3 bases, and 16 bases lay outside the gene matches. The V gene's germline CDR1 is KGHSH and CDR2 LQKENI. CDR3 DNA sequence: TGTGCCAGCTCACCGGGACAGGGAGAGGGATTTCTATGGAATTCACCCCTCCACTTT. It codes for CASSPGQGEGFLWNSPLHF.

This clone was seen more than once but under ten times. The gene calls are TRBV28 and TRBJ2-4; no clear D. Germline V CDR1 and CDR2: MDHEN, SYDVKM. V gave up 3 bases and J gave up 0 bases, with 9 bases separating them. The CDR3 runs to 15 residues. The CDR3 DNA sequence: TGTGCCAGCAGTTTGGCTGCTATAGCCAAAAACATTCAGTACTTC. It encodes CASSLAAIAKNIQYF.

This clone showed up just a few times. The chain combines TRBV4-3 with TRBJ1-1, with 7 positions matching TRBD1. CDR3 length: 15 residues. The V and J ends lost 3 bases and 6 bases, in that order; junction bases with no gene match: 10. CDR1 and CDR2 from the germline V gene are LGHNA and YSLEER. The CDR3 reads CASSQEGAGRAEAFF. CDR3 in DNA: TGCGCCAGCAGCCAGGAGGGGGCGGGGAGGGCTGAAGCTTTCTTT.

The V call is TRBV19, the J call TRBJ1-5; D unclear. Germline V lookup: CDR1 LNHDA, CDR2 SQIVND (reference sequence). V shed 5 bases and J shed 3 bases, with 14 bases lying between them. The CDR3 is 15 amino acids. Here the CDR3 DNA reads TGTGCCAGTAGTGGTTTGGACGGCAACAATCAGCCCCAGCATTTT. Translation: CASSGLDGNNQPQHF.

V and J are TRBV28 and TRBJ1-2, with unresolved D. Germline loops: CDR1 MDHEN, CDR2 SYDVKM. Trimming pared 4 bases from V and 8 bases from J, leaving 11 bases between. The CDR3 spans 12 residues. The CDR3 coding sequence is TGTGCCAGCAGTTCCCTCCCCGAAGGCTACACCTTC. This translates into CASSSLPEGYTF.

The chain is built from TRBV7-9 and TRBJ1-2; no clear D gene. V lost 6 bases, J lost 7 bases, and 12 bases lay in between. Germline V gene data show CDR1 as SEHNR and CDR2 as FQNEAQ (reference sequence). The CDR3 consists of 12 residues. This CDR3 is CASSGSSGGYTF. The CDR3 DNA reads TGTGCCAGCAGTGGGTCGAGTGGTGGCTACACCTTC.

The V gene is TRBV7-2, the J gene TRBJ2-7, with 11 bases aligning to TRBD2. Trimming at V came to 4 bases and at J to 4 bases, leaving 6 bases not matched to a gene. The CDR3 length is 15 residues. The germline gives CDR1 SGHTA, CDR2 FQGNSA. CDR3 sequence: CASSSIAGGPYEQYF. CDR3 nucleotide sequence: TGTGCCAGCAGCTCCATAGCGGGGGGGCCTTACGAGCAGTACTTC.

This clone was seen more than once but under ten times. The chain couples TRBV4-3 to TRBJ2-7, with 9 bases fitting TRBD2. Germline CDR1 is LGHNA and CDR2 is YSLEER. V trimming: 4 bases; J trimming: 5 bases; junction bases outside the gene matches: 3. This CDR3 contains 13 residues. The CDR3 nucleotides are TGCGCCAGCAGCCCAGGGACTAGCAACGAGCAGTACTTC. Translated, it gives CASSPGTSNEQYF.

This chain joins TRBV5-1 and TRBJ1-1, with D possibly matching TRBD1 (5 bases). Trimming shortened V by 1 base and J by 4 bases, and 14 bases separated the two germline ends. Germline V gene lookup returns CDR1 SGHRS and CDR2 YFSETQ. The CDR3 is 15 amino acids. The CDR3: CASSLIGGPGTEAFF. The CDR3 nucleotides read TGCGCCAGCAGCTTGATTGGGGGTCCCGGCACTGAAGCTTTCTTT.

The chain uses TRBV30 and TRBJ1-6; tentative D call: TRBD1 (5 bases). The V end was cut by 1 base, the J end by 8 bases, with 21 bases between. The CDR3 contains 17 residues. Germline CDR1 GTSNPN, CDR2 SVGIG (reference sequence). DNA of the CDR3: TGTGCCTGGAGTGATCGACGGGGGGGGTTTTGGGATTCACCCCTCCACTTT. It encodes CAWSDRRGGFWDSPLHF.

The chain recombines TRBV13 with TRBJ2-3; a possible D gene is TRBD2 (5 bases). This CDR3 has 13 amino acids. The V gene's germline CDR1 is PRHDT and CDR2 FYEKMQ (reference sequence). Trimming took off 7 bases at V and 8 bases at J, with 16 bases between the two ends. The CDR3 reads CASTTPGSGTQYF. The CDR3 DNA follows: TGTGCCAGCACAACTCCGGGGTCGGGTACGCAGTATTTT.

J is TRBJ2-7 and V is TRBV6-1, with D unresolved. The CDR3 has 15 residues. V was pared by 2 bases and J by 0 bases, with 11 bases between. Germline assignment: CDR1 MNHNS and CDR2 SASEGT. The CDR3 reads CASSERGQLSYEQYF. The CDR3 DNA sequence: TGTGCCAGCAGTGAACGAGGTCAGCTCTCCTACGAGCAGTACTTC.

The genes are TRBV4-1 and TRBJ1-1, with D unresolved. The V end lost 0 bases, the J end lost 5 bases, and 13 bases lay between the germline ends. The CDR3 extends over 15 amino acids. CDR1 and CDR2 (germline): MGHRA, YSYEKL. CDR3 nucleotide sequence: TGCGCCAGCAGCCAAGATCCCGACCGAAGGACTGAAGCTTTCTTT. This gives the protein CASSQDPDRRTEAFF.

This clone occurred a few times. The chain employs TRBV2 and TRBJ2-3; a weak D match, TRBD1 (5 bases). Between the trimmed V and J ends, which lost 9 bases and 0 bases, there was a span of 13 bases. The CDR3 spans 14 residues. Germline V gene data show CDR1 as SNHLY and CDR2 as FYNNEI. Here the CDR3 reads CASQQEPSTDTQYF. CDR3 bases: TGTGCCAGTCAACAGGAGCCTAGCACAGATACGCAGTATTTT. The full variable domain, with the rest looked up from reference TRBV2 and TRBJ2-3, is EPEVTQTPSHQVTQMGQEVILRCVPISNHLYFYWYRQILGQKVEFLVSFYNNEISEKSEIFDDQFSVERPDGSNFTLKIRSTKLEDSAMYFCASQQEPSTDTQYFGPGTRLTVL.

This clone was picked up a small number of times. This chain links TRBV29-1 with TRBJ1-1; 8 nucleotides line up with TRBD1. The CDR3 totals 19 residues. Unmatched junction bases numbered 22, after V lost 7 bases and J lost 0 bases. Germline values: CDR1 SQVTM, CDR2 ANQGSEA. In nucleotides, the CDR3 is TGCAGCGGGTTAGACAGGGGCATTATTTCGGATCTCATGAACACTGAAGCTTTCTTT. It encodes CSGLDRGIISDLMNTEAFF.

This clone was seen more than once but under ten times. This sequence joins TRBV5-8 and TRBJ1-2; 10 nucleotides align to TRBD1. The length of the CDR3 is 16 residues. The V gene end was trimmed by 4 bases and the J gene end by 2 bases; junction bases not matched to a gene: 8. From germline, CDR1 is SGHTS and CDR2 YDEGEE. The chain's CDR3 is CASSPGWDRGNYGYTF. The CDR3 DNA reads TGTGCCAGCAGCCCTGGGTGGGACAGGGGAAACTATGGCTACACCTTC.

This rearrangement joins TRBV5-6 to TRBJ1-6; D gene unclear. Germline V gene sequence: CDR1 SGHDT, CDR2 YYEEEE. This CDR3 has 15 amino acids. Trimming took off 0 bases at V and 10 bases at J, with 14 bases between the two ends. The CDR3 region has the DNA TGTGCCAGCAGCTTGGACGTAGGCTTTGTATCACCCCTCCACTTT. Its protein product is CASSLDVGFVSPLHF.

This clone turned up a few times. V gene TRBV9 combines with J gene TRBJ2-7; 8 positions agree with TRBD2. Looked up from germline, CDR1 is SGDLS and CDR2 is YYNGEE. Trimming cost V 0 bases and J 1 base; bases outside gene matches: 3. CDR3 size: 15 residues. CDR3 sequence: CASSVGIAGSYEQYF. The DNA for the CDR3 is TGTGCCAGCAGCGTAGGGATAGCGGGATCCTACGAGCAGTACTTC.

The sample holds a few counts of this clone. The chain uses TRBV28 and TRBJ2-7; D gene ambiguous. This CDR3 comprises 11 residues. Per the germline V gene, CDR1 is MDHEN and CDR2 is SYDVKM. The V end lost 6 bases, the J end lost 4 bases, and 7 bases lay between the germline ends. For the CDR3, the DNA is TGTGCCAGCAGGGCCAAGTACGAGCAGTACTTC. Its translation: CASRAKYEQYF.

This clone has just a few counts. The rearrangement uses TRBV7-8 and TRBJ2-4, with D perhaps matching TRBD1 or TRBD2 (5 bases each). The germline V gene encodes CDR1 SGHVS and CDR2 FQNEAQ. This CDR3 has 15 residues. Trimming stripped 4 bases from V and 0 bases from J, with 10 bases between. CDR3 DNA sequence: TGTGCCAGCAGCTCGGGGACCCGAGCCAAAAACATTCAGTACTTC. Encoded protein: CASSSGTRAKNIQYF.

Concerning this clone: The same CDR3 also results from other DNA sequences found in this sample. The chain employs TRBV5-1 and TRBJ2-3; D may be TRBD2 (6 bases). This CDR3 has 14 residues. From germline, CDR1 is SGHRS and CDR2 YFSETQ. V was clipped by 2 bases and J by 0 bases, with 7 bases between them. This chain's CDR3 is CASSLGGSTDTQYF. DNA of the CDR3: TGCGCCAGCAGCTTAGGAGGGAGCACAGATACGCAGTATTTT.

There are a few counts of this clone. J is TRBJ1-1 and V is TRBV7-2; perhaps TRBD1 as D (5 bases). Per germline, CDR1 SGHTA and CDR2 FQGNSA. Trimming pared 5 bases from V and 3 bases from J, leaving 28 bases between. The CDR3 sequence is 19 residues long. DNA of the CDR3: TGTGCCAGCAGCCCAGCCGGGGGATGGTGGGATATAAGGGACACTGAAGCTTTCTTT. Amino acid sequence: CASSPAGGWWDIRDTEAFF.

The gene calls are TRBV10-3 and TRBJ2-2; no clear D. V shed 6 bases and J shed 1 base, with 9 bases lying between them. The CDR3 has 14 residues. Germline CDR1 and CDR2: ENHRY and SYGVKD. CDR3 loop: CAIRDRQNTGELFF. The CDR3 DNA sequence: TGTGCCATCAGGGATAGACAGAACACCGGGGAGCTGTTTTTT.

V is TRBV29-1 and J is TRBJ2-5; the match to TRBD2 covers 11 bases. The DNA end lines up better with TRBJ2-7; the J call may be wrong. Germline V gene data show CDR1 as SQVTM and CDR2 as ANQGSEA. The CDR3 has 15 amino acids. The CDR3 loop reads CSGTIGLAGSYEQYF. The DNA for the CDR3 is TGCAGCGGAACGATCGGACTAGCGGGTTCCTACGAGCAGTACTTC.

The J gene is TRBJ1-4, the V gene TRBV13, with a weak D call TRBD1 (6 bases). V shed 0 bases and J shed 7 bases, with 9 bases lying between them. The CDR3 sequence is 14 residues long. Germline V gene data show CDR1 as PRHDT and CDR2 as FYEKMQ (reference sequence). Here the CDR3 reads CASSLGGGREKLFF. Here the CDR3 DNA reads TGTGCCAGCAGCTTAGGTGGGGGGCGTGAAAAACTGTTTTTT.

This clone has only a few counts. J is TRBJ2-1 and V is TRBV10-3; D is perhaps TRBD2 (6 bases). The V and J ends lost 6 bases and 7 bases respectively, with 16 bases between them. The germline V gene encodes CDR1 ENHRY and CDR2 SYGVKD. The CDR3 loop spans 14 amino acids. CDR3 sequence reads: CAIRSGGNRNEQFF. The CDR3 DNA follows: TGTGCCATCAGATCAGGCGGGAATAGAAATGAGCAGTTCTTC.